This T cell receptor (beta chain) came from a study of T cells in Graves' hyperthyroidism and ophthalmopathy. Background on the study: At the time of initial diagnosis and before any treatment, peripheral blood was collected.

There were TCR beta CDR3 regions amplified from RNA transcripts. HTBI primers were the set used in a first-round RT-PCR of the TCR CDR3. One entry per CDR3 protein results from TCRdb running MiXCR on the multiplex PCR reads. The sample carries about half a million distinct CDR3 sequences, about 16% recorded once. The diagnostic basis comprised clinical symptoms, serum thyroxine and TRAb, thyroid ultrasound and orbital computed tomography. V shed 0 bases and J shed 7 bases, with 6 bases lying between them. Per germline, CDR1 KGHDR and CDR2 SFDVKD. This CDR3 comprises 13 residues. The receptor was isolated from a woman between 25 and 40 years old with Graves' ophthalmopathy. The rearrangement links TRBV24-1 to TRBJ1-5; D gene unclear. The sample was blood. CDR3 in amino acids: CATSDLPGQPQHF. The CDR3, as DNA: TGTGCCACCAGTGATTTGCCGGGGCAGCCCCAGCATTTT.